One and the same sample provided the 4 T cell receptor beta chains below, sequenced in a study of identifying expanded T cells in peripheral blood. Some clones are missing from TCRdb's copy, which holds only in-frame ones; the method was immunoSEQ multiplex PCR. The sample includes roughly 130,000 clones, 75% to 90% of them seen just once. Specimen: blood. Source of these receptors: a person aged 18-69 years in good health.

This clone is labeled medium-sized (0.01 to 0.1%). The genes are TRBV5-1 and TRBJ2-7, with 8 bases lining up with TRBD1. The J segment lost 6 bases and the V segment lost 4 bases, leaving 6 bases of the junction unmatched. This CDR3 comprises 13 residues. Germline assignment: CDR1 SGHRS and CDR2 YFSETQ. The CDR3 nucleotides read TGCGCCAGCAGCACGTGGACAGGGTCCGAGCAGTACTTC. It encodes CASSTWTGSEQYF.

The chain combines TRBV6-6 with TRBJ1-5; weak D call: TRBD1 (6 bases). The CDR3 length is 13 residues. V lost 5 bases and J lost 4, with 9 bases in between. The germline CDR1 and CDR2 sequences are MNHNY and SVGAGI (reference sequence). The CDR3 sequence is CASSGTPNQPQHF. DNA for the CDR3: TGTGCCAGCAGTGGGACACCAAATCAGCCCCAGCATTTT.

V usage is TRBV6-4 and J usage is TRBJ2-1; 14 bases line up with TRBD2. J was trimmed by 8 bases and V by 2 bases; bases with no gene match: 5. Per germline, CDR1 MRHNA and CDR2 SNTAGT. The CDR3 has 16 amino acids. For the CDR3, the DNA is TGTGCCAGCAGTGACCCGGGACTAGCGGGAGTGCATGAGCAGTTCTTC. Translating it yields CASSDPGLAGVHEQFF.

The genes are TRBV7-7 and TRBJ2-5, with D tentatively TRBD1 or TRBD2 (6 bases each). In germline, CDR1 is SSHAT, CDR2 FNYEAQ (reference sequence). CDR3 length: 15 residues. The V and J ends lost 1 base and 4 bases respectively, with 13 bases between them. The DNA for the CDR3 is TGTGCCAGCAGCTTAGACGGGGGCTTAGGAGAGACCCAGTACTTC. Amino acid sequence: CASSLDGGLGETQYF.